This passage covers 6 T cell receptor beta chains from one sample sequenced in a study of T cell changes during pregnancy in multiple sclerosis. Libraries were prepared by immunoSEQ multiplex PCR; TCRdb keeps only in-frame clonotypes and omits some of them. The sample comprises some 140,000 clones, around 97% of which are singletons, and about 0.42% rests with the top ten. Sequencing used peripheral blood, obtained after pregnancy. These TCRs come from a female donor with multiple sclerosis, enrolled in a pregnancy study.

The V and J genes are TRBV6-6 and TRBJ2-3, with D uncertain. This CDR3 comprises 12 residues. The V gene lost 0 bases and the J gene lost 10 bases, with 8 bases spanning the gap. From germline, CDR1 is MNHNY and CDR2 SVGAGI (reference sequence). The CDR3 bases are TGTGCCAGCAGTTACTCGTATGAGGCGCAGTATTTT. This codes for CASSYSYEAQYF.

The J gene is TRBJ1-1, the V gene TRBV28; D remains unclear. The CDR3 is 15 amino acids. Looked up from germline, CDR1 is MDHEN and CDR2 is SYDVKM. With 2 bases removed from V and 3 bases from J, the gap between germline ends came to 13 bases. The CDR3 here is CASSLKFMRDTEAFF. The CDR3 DNA sequence: TGTGCCAGCAGTTTAAAGTTTATGAGGGACACTGAAGCTTTCTTT.

The gene calls are TRBV6-1 and TRBJ2-1; 14 nucleotides match TRBD2. This CDR3 comprises 17 residues. V trimming: 3 bases; J trimming: 8 bases; junction bases outside the gene matches: 9. From germline, CDR1 is MNHNS and CDR2 SASEGT. The CDR3 DNA is TGTGCCAGCAGTGACCGGACTAGCGGGAGGTTTATCGATGAGCAGTTCTTC. It translates to CASSDRTSGRFIDEQFF.

J is TRBJ1-2 and V is TRBV19; D might be TRBD1 (5 bases). Trimming removed 7 bases from V and 2 bases from J, with 17 bases in between. Germline-derived CDR1 and CDR2 are LNHDA and SQIVND (reference sequence). CDR3 length equals 15 residues. The CDR3 spells CASTWGGKFNYGYTF. Here the CDR3 DNA reads TGTGCCAGTACATGGGGCGGAAAGTTCAACTATGGCTACACCTTC.

V gene TRBV6-1 combines with J gene TRBJ1-2, with 10 bases aligning to TRBD1. J gave up 6 bases and V 6 bases, and 4 bases lay outside the gene matches. The CDR3 covers 13 residues. Germline CDR1 reads MNHNS; CDR2 reads SASEGT. The CDR3 nucleotides read TGTGCCAGCAGCGAGACAGGGGGCAATGGCTACACCTTC. Residues: CASSETGGNGYTF.

This sequence joins TRBV28 and TRBJ2-7; 8 bases are shared with TRBD1. J was trimmed by 5 bases and V by 7 bases; bases with no gene match: 7. In germline, CDR1 is MDHEN, CDR2 SYDVKM. The length of the CDR3 is 13 residues. In DNA, the CDR3 is TGTGCCAGCATCTTGACAGGGGACCACGAGCAGTACTTC. It encodes CASILTGDHEQYF.